This T cell receptor (beta chain) is drawn from a study of cytomegalovirus exposure and HLA in healthy donors. Of note for this clone: Its target is not known.

The study, taken as a whole, reports: Indistinguishability led to the exclusion of some V segments, TRBV6-2 and TRBV6-3 included.

The CDR3 has 14 amino acids. Germline lookup yields CDR1 SGHDT and CDR2 YYEEEE. V lost 5 bases and J lost 4, with 13 bases in between. In the PCR, 60 Vbeta and 13 Jbeta primers were used. Repertoires were generated with immunoSEQ multiplex PCR, while TCRdb's copy carries only in-frame clones and drops some. The profile shows about 100,000 clones, over 70% of them singletons. The clonotype originates from a man aged 45-65 years in good health and CMV-seronegative. The sequenced material came from PBMCs. The V and J genes are TRBV5-6 and TRBJ1-3; D is ambiguous. CDR3 loop: CASRPRGRGNTIYF. CDR3 nucleotide sequence: TGTGCCAGCAGGCCGAGAGGGCGCGGAAACACCATATATTTT.